These T cell receptor beta chains were read from a single sample in a study of blood T cell repertoires in COVID-19. The method was immunoSEQ multiplex PCR; TCRdb's version includes in-frame clones alone and lacks a portion of them. The sample includes about 310,000 clones, roughly 85% of them seen just once. The sequencing sample was made of PBMCs or T cells enriched from blood (not recorded which). The receptors derive from a man under 40 who had recovered from COVID-19. The CDR3 runs from the conserved cysteine through the conserved F or W. A D gene is named only where the DNA matches it firmly. Clone size is shown for a subset of rows, as once, few, many or a class of expanded clone.

>TRBJ1-2|NA|TRBV12-3/TRBV12-4|NA
CASSLGAGYGYTF
TGTGCCAGCAGTTTAGGCGCAGGGTATGGCTACACCTTC
>TRBJ2-1|TRBD2|TRBV7-2|few
CASSSSSGLAVFGNEQFF
TGTGCCAGCAGCTCCTCTTCCGGACTAGCTGTCTTTGGCAATGAGCAGTTCTTC
>TRBJ1-1|TRBD1|TRBV29-1|NA
CSVSPGTGAEAFF
TGCAGCGTTTCCCCCGGGACAGGGGCTGAAGCTTTCTTT
>TRBJ2-1|TRBD2|TRBV7-2|NA
CASSFVSGGIGYNEQFF
TGTGCCAGCAGCTTTGTTAGCGGGGGGATTGGCTACAATGAGCAGTTCTTC
>TRBJ1-4|NA|TRBV25-1|NA
CASRGGTGRSKLFF
TGTGCCAGCAGGGGGGGAACGGGGCGATCGAAACTGTTTTTT
>TRBJ1-6|NA|TRBV27|NA
CASSLSVHSSYNSPLHF
TGTGCCAGCAGTTTATCGGTCCACAGCTCCTATAATTCACCCCTCCACTTT
>TRBJ2-5|NA|TRBV10-2|NA
CASSDLVGGSRETQYF
TGCGCCAGCAGTGACCTAGTGGGTGGAAGTCGAGAGACCCAGTACTTC
>TRBJ1-6|NA|TRBV9|once
CASSVQGSYNSPLHF
TGTGCCAGCAGCGTACAGGGCTCCTATAATTCACCCCTCCACTTT
>TRBJ1-1|NA|TRBV19|NA
CASSMRDTEAFF
TGTGCCAGTAGTATGAGGGACACTGAAGCTTTCTTT
>TRBJ1-2|TRBD1|TRBV9|NA
CASSVGRTGGVTYGYTF
TGTGCCAGCAGCGTAGGGCGGACAGGGGGCGTGACCTATGGCTACACCTTC
>TRBJ1-2|NA|TRBV5-6|NA
CASSLEQNYGYTF
TGTGCCAGCAGCTTGGAACAGAACTATGGCTACACCTTC
>TRBJ1-5|NA|TRBV2|NA
CASSEAGGRGQPQHF
TGTGCCAGCAGTGAAGCGGGAGGTCGGGGGCAGCCCCAGCATTTT
>TRBJ1-1|NA|TRBV30|NA
CAWSLVTGNTEAFF
TGTGCCTGGAGTCTAGTGACAGGGAACACTGAAGCTTTCTTT
>TRBJ2-1|TRBD2|TRBV6-5|NA
CASLRLAGDEQFF
TGTGCCAGCCTAAGACTAGCGGGGGATGAGCAGTTCTTC
>TRBJ1-2|TRBD1|TRBV19|NA
CASSRRTGPYGYTF
TGTGCCAGTAGTAGGCGGACAGGTCCCTATGGCTACACCTTC
>TRBJ1-5|NA|TRBV19|NA
CASSMGGGSNQPQHF
TGTGCCAGTAGTATGGGAGGGGGTAGCAATCAGCCCCAGCATTTT
>TRBJ1-4|NA|TRBV29-1|NA
CSVELWGDNEKLFF
TGCAGCGTTGAACTCTGGGGGGATAATGAAAAACTGTTTTTT
>TRBJ1-3|NA|TRBV18|once
CASSPGHKVDTIYF
TGTGCCAGCTCACCGGGACATAAGGTCGACACCATATATTTT
>TRBJ1-3|NA|TRBV18|NA
CASSPATGSGNTIYF
TGTGCCAGCTCACCGGCGACAGGCTCTGGAAACACCATATATTTT
>TRBJ1-1|NA|TRBV7-2|NA
CASSLRGTEAFF
TGTGCCAGCAGCTTGAGGGGGACTGAAGCTTTCTTT
>TRBJ2-5|TRBD1|TRBV30|few
CAWSEGQEGKETQYF
TGTGCCTGGAGTGAGGGACAGGAGGGGAAAGAGACCCAGTACTTC
>TRBJ2-7|TRBD2|TRBV5-1|NA
CASSLALVAGVYEQYF
TGCGCCAGCAGCTTGGCCTTAGTAGCGGGGGTCTACGAGCAGTACTTC
>TRBJ2-2|NA|TRBV7-2|NA
CASSSVLTGELFF
TGTGCCAGCAGCTCAGTGTTAACCGGGGAGCTGTTTTTT
>TRBJ2-5|TRBD1|TRBV3-1/TRBV3-2|NA
CASSPDRGLSLETQYF
TGTGCCAGCAGCCCGGACAGGGGTTTAAGCTTGGAGACCCAGTACTTC
>TRBJ2-7|TRBD1|TRBV5-1|NA
CASSLNRDSHYEQYF
TGCGCCAGCAGCCTCAACCGGGACAGTCACTACGAGCAGTACTTC
>TRBJ1-5|NA|TRBV2|NA
CASSEALGGPQHF
TGTGCCAGCAGTGAAGCGTTAGGGGGGCCCCAGCATTTT
>TRBJ1-4|TRBD1|TRBV6-5|NA
CASRYRGLDEKLFF
TGTGCCAGCCGGTACAGGGGGTTGGATGAAAAACTGTTTTTT
>TRBJ1-2|TRBD1|TRBV5-1|once
CASSLPGTGGGYTF
TGCGCCAGCAGCTTGCCAGGGACAGGGGGAGGCTACACCTTC
>TRBJ1-1|NA|TRBV7-2|NA
CASSLGGPHASNTEAFF
TGTGCCAGCAGCTTAGGGGGCCCCCACGCTTCGAACACTGAAGCTTTCTTT
>TRBJ2-7|TRBD2|TRBV20-1|NA
CSASLGHGGSEQYF
TGCAGTGCCAGTTTAGGACACGGGGGGTCCGAGCAGTACTTC
>TRBJ2-5|NA|TRBV4-1|NA
CASSQDARVDETQYF
TGCGCCAGCAGCCAAGATGCCAGGGTCGACGAGACCCAGTACTTC
>TRBJ2-3|TRBD2|TRBV7-6|NA
CASSRERGKRTDTQYF
TGTGCCAGCAGCCGTGAGCGGGGGAAGAGGACAGATACGCAGTATTTT
>TRBJ1-2|NA|TRBV25-1|NA
CASSFGEGPNYGYTF
TGTGCCAGCAGCTTCGGTGAGGGTCCTAACTATGGCTACACCTTC
>TRBJ1-4|TRBD1|TRBV5-1|NA
CASSLVGQGLMNDGLFF
TGCGCCAGCAGCTTGGTGGGACAGGGGTTGATGAATGACGGACTGTTTTTT
>TRBJ1-5|NA|TRBV19|NA
CASSISPGAEDQPQHF
TGTGCCAGTAGTATCTCCCCTGGAGCGGAGGATCAGCCCCAGCATTTT
>TRBJ2-1|TRBD2|TRBV7-8|NA
CASSLGLAVREQFF
TGTGCCAGCAGCCTGGGACTAGCGGTCCGTGAGCAGTTCTTC
>TRBJ2-7|TRBD2|TRBV19|NA
CASSIESGTSGGISYEQYF
TGTGCCAGTAGTATAGAGTCCGGGACTAGCGGGGGAATCTCCTACGAGCAGTACTTC
>TRBJ2-7|NA|TRBV5-1|NA
CASSLGWTRDEQYF
TGCGCCAGCAGCTTGGGCTGGACCAGGGACGAGCAGTACTTC
>TRBJ1-1|NA|TRBV5-1|NA
CASSFQGQNTEAFF
TGCGCCAGCAGCTTCCAGGGACAGAACACTGAAGCTTTCTTT
>TRBJ2-3|TRBD2|TRBV19|NA
CASSDYAGASTDTQYF
TGTGCCAGTAGTGATTATGCGGGAGCTAGCACAGATACGCAGTATTTT
>TRBJ2-4|TRBD2|TRBV6-2/TRBV6-3|NA
CASSYRTSGVAKNIQYF
TGTGCCAGCAGTTACCGTACTAGCGGAGTAGCCAAAAACATTCAGTACTTC
>TRBJ2-7|TRBD1|TRBV18|NA
CASSPGTALGEQYF
TGTGCCAGCTCACCCGGGACAGCTCTGGGGGAGCAGTACTTC
>TRBJ2-1|TRBD2|TRBV4-1|NA
CASSQDRRGTYKTGHNEQFF
TGCGCCAGCAGCCAAGATAGGCGGGGGACCTACAAAACCGGTCACAATGAGCAGTTCTTC
>TRBJ1-2|NA|TRBV24-1|NA
CATSESTGYGYTF
TGTGCCACCAGTGAGTCGACAGGCTATGGCTACACCTTC
>TRBJ1-6|TRBD1|TRBV18|NA
CASSQTGGGNSPLHF
TGTGCCAGCTCACAAACAGGGGGGGGTAATTCACCCCTCCACTTT
>TRBJ2-1|TRBD1|TRBV5-1|NA
CASSTDRVSYNEQFF
TGCGCCAGCAGCACGGACAGGGTCTCCTACAATGAGCAGTTCTTC
>TRBJ2-1|TRBD1|TRBV5-1|NA
CASRLDRGREQFF
TGCGCCAGCAGGTTGGACAGGGGGAGGGAGCAGTTCTTC
>TRBJ1-4|NA|TRBV19|NA
CASSIGGWTNEKLFF
TGTGCCAGTAGTATCGGGGGGTGGACTAATGAAAAACTGTTTTTT
>TRBJ2-3|NA|TRBV30|NA
CAWGEGLLTDTQYF
TGTGCCTGGGGAGAGGGACTTCTCACAGATACGCAGTATTTT
>TRBJ2-7|NA|TRBV3-1/TRBV3-2|few
CASSQAPGLEQYF
TGTGCCAGCAGCCAAGCCCCGGGTCTCGAGCAGTACTTC
>TRBJ2-3|TRBD1|TRBV9|NA
CASSGPGQATTDTQYF
TGTGCCAGCAGCGGACCGGGACAGGCGACCACAGATACGCAGTATTTT
>TRBJ2-6|TRBD2|TRBV4-1|NA
CASSQPRGGGLLHLSGANVLTF
TGCGCCAGCAGCCAACCACGGGGGGGAGGCCTTTTGCATCTCTCTGGGGCCAACGTCCTGACTTTC
>TRBJ1-3|NA|TRBV11-2|NA
CASSQIQGSGNTIYF
TGTGCCAGCAGCCAAATACAGGGCTCTGGAAACACCATATATTTT
>TRBJ1-6|NA|TRBV19|NA
CASSIRQNYNSPLHF
TGTGCCAGTAGTATACGTCAGAATTATAATTCACCCCTCCACTTT
>TRBJ2-7|NA|TRBV6-5|NA
CASSYAPTVSYEQYF
TGTGCCAGCAGTTACGCCCCGACAGTCTCCTACGAGCAGTACTTC
>TRBJ1-2|NA|TRBV18|NA
CASSPVGESNYGYTF
TGTGCCAGCTCACCCGTGGGAGAAAGTAACTATGGCTACACCTTC
>TRBJ1-2|NA|TRBV27|NA
CASTYGTGANYGYTF
TGTGCCAGCACGTACGGGACGGGGGCTAACTATGGCTACACCTTC
>TRBJ1-2|TRBD1|TRBV6-1|NA
CASSEDGTVLYGYTF
TGTGCCAGCAGTGAAGATGGGACAGTACTTTATGGCTACACCTTC
>TRBJ1-2|NA|TRBV18|NA
CASRRGDSYGYTF
TGTGCCAGCCGACGAGGGGACTCCTATGGCTACACCTTC
>TRBJ1-2|NA|TRBV12-3/TRBV12-4|NA
CASSLSQGKDYTF
TGTGCCAGCAGTTTATCGCAGGGGAAGGACTACACCTTC